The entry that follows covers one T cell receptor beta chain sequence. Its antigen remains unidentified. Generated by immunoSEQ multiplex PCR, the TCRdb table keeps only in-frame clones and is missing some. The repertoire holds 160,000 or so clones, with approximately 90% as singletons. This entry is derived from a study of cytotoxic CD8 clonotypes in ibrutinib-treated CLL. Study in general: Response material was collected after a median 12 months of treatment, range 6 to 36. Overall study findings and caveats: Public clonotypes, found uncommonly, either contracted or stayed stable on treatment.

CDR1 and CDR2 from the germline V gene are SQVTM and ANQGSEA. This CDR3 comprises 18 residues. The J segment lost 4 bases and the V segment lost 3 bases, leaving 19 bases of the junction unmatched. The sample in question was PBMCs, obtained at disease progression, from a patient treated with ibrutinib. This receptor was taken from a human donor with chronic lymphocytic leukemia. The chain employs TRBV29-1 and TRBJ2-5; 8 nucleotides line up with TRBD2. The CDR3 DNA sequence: TGCAGCGTTGAGAGGCCCATCGGATCGGGAGGGCCTAGAGAGACCCAGTACTTC. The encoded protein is CSVERPIGSGGPRETQYF. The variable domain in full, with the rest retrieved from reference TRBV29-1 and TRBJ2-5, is SAVISQKPSRDICQRGTSLTIQCQVDSQVTMMFWYRQQPGQSLTLIATANQGSEATYESGFVIDKFPISRPNLTFSTLTVSNMSPEDSSIYLCSVERPIGSGGPRETQYFGPGTRLLVL.